This T cell receptor (beta chain) emerged from a study of shared clonotypes between healthy human individuals. Whole-study results and caveats: Naive subsets, compared against memory subsets, generally had larger estimated richness values. In a few donors, around 5.5% of naive CD4 clonotypes appeared in common.

With V trimmed by 7 bases and J by 0 bases, 7 bases remained unmatched. The CDR3 extends over 14 amino acids. Germline values: CDR1 SGHRS, CDR2 YFSETQ. As for this clone: Its specificity is unknown.

TCRdb's copy holds only in-frame clones and misses some; the assay was immunoSEQ multiplex PCR. The sample lists 550,000 to 800,000 clones; less than 85% were seen once. The study drew its donors from healthy HIV-negative adults without recent acute infections or vaccinations. J is TRBJ2-7 and V is TRBV5-1; 7 bases map to TRBD2. Sequences were obtained from memory CD4+ T cells sorted from blood. Subset reported: CD45RA-negative fraction. The TCR comes from a woman in her twenties or thirties in good health. CDR3 loop: CASSVGGSSYEQYF. The CDR3 nucleotides read TGCGCCAGCTCCGTGGGAGGGAGCTCCTACGAGCAGTACTTC.